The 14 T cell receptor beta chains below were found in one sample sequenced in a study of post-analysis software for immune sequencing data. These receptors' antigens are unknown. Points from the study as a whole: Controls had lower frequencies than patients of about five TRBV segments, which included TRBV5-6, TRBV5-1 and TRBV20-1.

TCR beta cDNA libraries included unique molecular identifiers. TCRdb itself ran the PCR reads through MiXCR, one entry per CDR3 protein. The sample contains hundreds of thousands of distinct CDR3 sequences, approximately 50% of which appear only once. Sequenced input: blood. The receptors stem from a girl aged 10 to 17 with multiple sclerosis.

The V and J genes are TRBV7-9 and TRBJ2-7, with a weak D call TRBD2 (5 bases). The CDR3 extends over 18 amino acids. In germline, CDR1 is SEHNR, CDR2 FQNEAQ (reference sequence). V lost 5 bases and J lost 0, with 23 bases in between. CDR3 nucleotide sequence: TGTGCCAGCAGCCCCCGGCTAGCTGTCGGGGTGGTCTCCTACGAGCAGTACTTC. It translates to CASSPRLAVGVVSYEQYF. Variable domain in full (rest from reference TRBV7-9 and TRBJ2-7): DTGVSQNPRHKITKRGQNVTFRCDPISEHNRLYWYRQTLGQGPEFLTYFQNEAQLEKSRLLSDRFSAERPKGSFSTLEIQRTEQGDSAMYLCASSPRLAVGVVSYEQYFGPGTRLTVT.

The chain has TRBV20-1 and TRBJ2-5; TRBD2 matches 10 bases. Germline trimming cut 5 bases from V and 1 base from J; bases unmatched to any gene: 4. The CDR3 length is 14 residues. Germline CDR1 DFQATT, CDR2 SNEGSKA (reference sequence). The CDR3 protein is CSAPSGSTQETQYF. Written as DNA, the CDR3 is TGCAGTGCTCCTAGCGGGAGTACCCAAGAGACCCAGTACTTC.

In DNA, the CDR3 is TGTGCCACGCGGACAGGACTCAATCAGCCCCAGCATTTT. Translation: CATRTGLNQPQHF. V usage is TRBV12-3 or TRBV12-4 and J usage is TRBJ1-5; 7 nucleotides match TRBD1. The ends lost 10 bases at V and 3 bases at J; junction bases unmatched: 6. This CDR3 region has 13 residues.

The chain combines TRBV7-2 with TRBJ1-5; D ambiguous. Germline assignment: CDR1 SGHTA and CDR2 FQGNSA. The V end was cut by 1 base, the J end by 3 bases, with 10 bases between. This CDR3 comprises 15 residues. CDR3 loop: CASSLDGGYNQPQHF. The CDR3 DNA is TGTGCCAGCAGCTTAGACGGCGGCTACAATCAGCCCCAGCATTTT.

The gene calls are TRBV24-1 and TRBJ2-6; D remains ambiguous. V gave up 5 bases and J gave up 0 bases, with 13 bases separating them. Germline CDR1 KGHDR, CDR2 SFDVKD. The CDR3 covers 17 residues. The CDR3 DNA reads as TGTGCCACCAGTGGTGTATGGTCTGGCTCTGGGGCCAACGTCCTGACTTTC. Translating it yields CATSGVWSGSGANVLTF.

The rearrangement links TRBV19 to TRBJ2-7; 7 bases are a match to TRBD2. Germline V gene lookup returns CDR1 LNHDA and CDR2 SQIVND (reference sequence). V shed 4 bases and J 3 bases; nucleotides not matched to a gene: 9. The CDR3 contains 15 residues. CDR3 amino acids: CASSKRRTSIYEQYF. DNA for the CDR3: TGTGCCAGTAGTAAACGTCGGACTAGTATCTACGAGCAGTACTTC.

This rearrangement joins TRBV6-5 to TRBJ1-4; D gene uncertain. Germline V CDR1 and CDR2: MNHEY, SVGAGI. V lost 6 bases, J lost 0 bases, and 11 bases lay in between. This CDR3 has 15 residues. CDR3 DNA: TGTGCCAGCAGAGAGATGGATTCAACTAATGAAAAACTGTTTTTT. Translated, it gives CASREMDSTNEKLFF.

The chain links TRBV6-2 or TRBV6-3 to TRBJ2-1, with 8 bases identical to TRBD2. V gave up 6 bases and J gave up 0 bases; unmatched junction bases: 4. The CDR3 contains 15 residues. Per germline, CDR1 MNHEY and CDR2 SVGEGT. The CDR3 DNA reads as TGTGCCAGCAGGATAGCGGGGAGCTCCTACAATGAGCAGTTCTTC. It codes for CASRIAGSSYNEQFF.

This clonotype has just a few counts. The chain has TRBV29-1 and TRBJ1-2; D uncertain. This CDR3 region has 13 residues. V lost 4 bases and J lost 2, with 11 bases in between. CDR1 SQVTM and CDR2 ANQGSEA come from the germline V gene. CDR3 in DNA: TGCAGCGTTGTCGCAGGCCTGAACTATGGCTACACCTTC. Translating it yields CSVVAGLNYGYTF. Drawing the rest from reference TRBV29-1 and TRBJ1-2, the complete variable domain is SAVISQKPSRDICQRGTSLTIQCQVDSQVTMMFWYRQQPGQSLTLIATANQGSEATYESGFVIDKFPISRPNLTFSTLTVSNMSPEDSSIYLCSVVAGLNYGYTFGSGTRLTVV.

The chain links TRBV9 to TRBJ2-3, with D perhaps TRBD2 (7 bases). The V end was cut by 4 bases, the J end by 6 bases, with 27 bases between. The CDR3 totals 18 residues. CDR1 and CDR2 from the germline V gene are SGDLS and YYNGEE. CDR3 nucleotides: TGTGCCAGCAGCCCTCGGGGGCTAGCGGAGGTCGATTATGATACGCAGTATTTT. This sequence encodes CASSPRGLAEVDYDTQYF.

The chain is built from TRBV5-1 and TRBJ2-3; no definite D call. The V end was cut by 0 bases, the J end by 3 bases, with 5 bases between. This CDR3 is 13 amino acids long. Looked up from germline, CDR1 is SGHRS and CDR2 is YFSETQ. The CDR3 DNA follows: TGCGCCAGCAGCTTGGTGGCGACAGATACGCAGTATTTT. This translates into CASSLVATDTQYF.

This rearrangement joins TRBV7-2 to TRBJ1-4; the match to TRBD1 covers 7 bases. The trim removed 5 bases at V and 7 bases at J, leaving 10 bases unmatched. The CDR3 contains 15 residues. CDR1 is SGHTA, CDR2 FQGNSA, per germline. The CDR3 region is CASSRRQGIVEKLFF. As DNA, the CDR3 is TGTGCCAGCAGCCGTCGACAGGGAATTGTTGAAAAACTGTTTTTT.

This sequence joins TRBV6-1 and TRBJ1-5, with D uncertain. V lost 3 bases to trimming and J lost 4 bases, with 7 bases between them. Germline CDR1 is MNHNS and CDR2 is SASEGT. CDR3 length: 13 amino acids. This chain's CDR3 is CASSDQKNQPQHF. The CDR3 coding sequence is TGTGCCAGCAGTGACCAGAAGAATCAGCCCCAGCATTTT.

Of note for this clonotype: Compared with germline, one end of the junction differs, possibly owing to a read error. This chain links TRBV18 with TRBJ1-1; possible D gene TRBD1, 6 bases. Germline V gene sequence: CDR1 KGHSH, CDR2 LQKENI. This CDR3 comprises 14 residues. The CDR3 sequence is CASSFSRGETGAFF. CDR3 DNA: TGTGCCAGCTCGTTCTCCAGGGGTGAAACTGGAGCTTTCTTT. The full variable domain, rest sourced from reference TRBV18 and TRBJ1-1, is NAGVMQNPRHLVRRRGQEARLRCSPMKGHSHVYWYRQLPEEGLKFMVYLQKENIIDESGMPKERFSAEFPKEGPSILRIQQVVRGDSAAYFCASSFSRGETGAFFGQGTRLTVV.